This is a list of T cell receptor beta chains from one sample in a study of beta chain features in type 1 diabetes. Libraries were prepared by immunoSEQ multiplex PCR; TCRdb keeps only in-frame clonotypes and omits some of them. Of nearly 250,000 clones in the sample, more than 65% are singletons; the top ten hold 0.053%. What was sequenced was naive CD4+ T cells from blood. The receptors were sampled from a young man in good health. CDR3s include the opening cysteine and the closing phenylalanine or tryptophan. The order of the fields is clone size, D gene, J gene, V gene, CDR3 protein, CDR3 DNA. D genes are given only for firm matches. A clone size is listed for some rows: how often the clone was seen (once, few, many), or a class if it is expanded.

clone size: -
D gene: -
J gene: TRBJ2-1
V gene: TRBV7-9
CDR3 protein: CASSLTSYNEQFF
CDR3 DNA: TGTGCCAGCAGCTTGACATCTTACAATGAGCAGTTCTTC

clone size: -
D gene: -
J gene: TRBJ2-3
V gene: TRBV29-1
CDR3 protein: CSVEDVVGRESDTQYF
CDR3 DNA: TGCAGCGTTGAAGACGTGGTGGGCAGGGAGTCAGATACGCAGTATTTT

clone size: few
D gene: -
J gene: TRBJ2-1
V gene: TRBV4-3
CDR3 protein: CASSRGGSTYNEQFF
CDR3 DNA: TGCGCCAGCAGCCGGGGCGGTAGCACCTACAATGAGCAGTTCTTC

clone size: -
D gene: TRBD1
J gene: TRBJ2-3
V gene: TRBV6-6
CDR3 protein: CASQTGGTDTQYF
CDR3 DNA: TGTGCCAGCCAGACAGGGGGCACAGATACGCAGTATTTT

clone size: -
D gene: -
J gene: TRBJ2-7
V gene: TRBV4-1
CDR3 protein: CASSQDPTEGFEQYF
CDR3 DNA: TGCGCCAGCAGCCAAGATCCTACCGAGGGGTTCGAGCAGTACTTC

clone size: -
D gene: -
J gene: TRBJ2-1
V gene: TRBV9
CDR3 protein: CASSRRQGGDGHNEQFF
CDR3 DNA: TGTGCCAGCAGCCGCCGTCAAGGGGGAGACGGCCACAATGAGCAGTTCTTC

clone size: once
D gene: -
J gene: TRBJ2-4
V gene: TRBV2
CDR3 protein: CASSEEALAKNIQYF
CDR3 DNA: TGTGCCAGCAGTGAGGAGGCCCTAGCCAAAAACATTCAGTACTTC

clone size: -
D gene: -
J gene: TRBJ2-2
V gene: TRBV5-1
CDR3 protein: CASSLRPDTGELFF
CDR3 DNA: TGCGCCAGCAGCTTGCGGCCAGACACCGGGGAGCTGTTTTTT

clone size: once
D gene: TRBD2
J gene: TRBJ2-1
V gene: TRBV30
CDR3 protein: CAWSVLLAGAPTHNEQFF
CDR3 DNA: TGTGCCTGGAGTGTACTACTAGCGGGAGCACCGACCCACAATGAGCAGTTCTTC

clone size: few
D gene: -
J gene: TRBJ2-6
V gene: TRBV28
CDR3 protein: CASSLLGASGANVLTF
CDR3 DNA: TGTGCCAGCAGTTTATTGGGCGCCTCTGGGGCCAACGTCCTGACTTTC

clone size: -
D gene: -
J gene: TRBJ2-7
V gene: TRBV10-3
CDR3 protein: CATGAAYEQYF
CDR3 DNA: TGTGCCACCGGGGCCGCGTACGAGCAGTACTTC

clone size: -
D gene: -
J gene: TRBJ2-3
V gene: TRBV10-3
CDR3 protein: CAITGSPGDTQYF
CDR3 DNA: TGTGCCATCACGGGCAGTCCCGGAGATACGCAGTATTTT

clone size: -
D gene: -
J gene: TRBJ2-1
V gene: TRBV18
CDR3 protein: CASSPLRDNEQFF
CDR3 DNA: TGTGCCAGCTCACCGCTTAGGGACAATGAGCAGTTCTTC

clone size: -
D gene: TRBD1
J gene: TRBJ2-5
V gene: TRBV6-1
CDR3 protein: CASRPGGFQETQYF
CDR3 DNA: TGTGCCAGCCGTCCAGGGGGCTTCCAAGAGACCCAGTACTTC

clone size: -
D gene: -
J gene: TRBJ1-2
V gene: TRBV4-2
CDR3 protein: CASSQDQAGLNYGYTF
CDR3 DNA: TGTGCCAGCAGCCAAGATCAGGCAGGGCTTAACTATGGCTACACCTTC

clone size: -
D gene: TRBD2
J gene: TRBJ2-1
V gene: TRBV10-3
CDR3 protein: CAMKTSGRANEQFF
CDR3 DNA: TGTGCCATGAAGACTAGCGGGAGGGCCAATGAGCAGTTCTTC

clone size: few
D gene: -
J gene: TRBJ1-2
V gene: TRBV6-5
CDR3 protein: CASRQEKGYTF
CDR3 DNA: TGTGCCAGCAGGCAAGAGAAGGGCTACACCTTC

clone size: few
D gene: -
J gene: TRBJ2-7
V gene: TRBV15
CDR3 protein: CATSRDLGDEQYF
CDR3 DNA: TGTGCCACCAGCAGAGATCTGGGGGACGAGCAGTACTTC

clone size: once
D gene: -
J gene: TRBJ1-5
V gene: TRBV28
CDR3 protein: CASSSLGQPQHF
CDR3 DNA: TGTGCCAGCAGTTCCCTTGGTCAGCCCCAGCATTTT

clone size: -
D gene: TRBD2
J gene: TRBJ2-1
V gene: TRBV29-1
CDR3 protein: CSVEPGLAGVPYNEQFF
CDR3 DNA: TGCAGCGTTGAACCGGGACTAGCGGGAGTACCCTACAATGAGCAGTTCTTC

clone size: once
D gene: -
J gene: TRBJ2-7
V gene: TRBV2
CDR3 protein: CASSIGTGIAGGYEQYF
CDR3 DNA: TGTGCCAGCAGCATTGGGACAGGCATCGCGGGAGGTTACGAGCAGTACTTC

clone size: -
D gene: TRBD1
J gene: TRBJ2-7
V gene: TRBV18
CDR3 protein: CASSSGRQGALTEQYF
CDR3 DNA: TGTGCCAGCTCATCCGGCCGACAGGGGGCTTTAACTGAGCAGTACTTC

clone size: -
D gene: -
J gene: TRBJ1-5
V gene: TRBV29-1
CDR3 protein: CSVDGGPGQPQHF
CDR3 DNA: TGCAGCGTTGACGGCGGCCCGGGACAGCCCCAGCATTTT

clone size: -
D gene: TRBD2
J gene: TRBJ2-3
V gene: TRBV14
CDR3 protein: CASSQSGRVTDTQYF
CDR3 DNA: TGTGCCAGCAGCCAAAGCGGGAGGGTCACAGATACGCAGTATTTT

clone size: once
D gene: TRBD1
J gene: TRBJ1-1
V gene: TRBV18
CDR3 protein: CASSPPGQGNTEAFF
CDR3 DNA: TGTGCCAGCTCACCACCCGGACAGGGGAACACTGAAGCTTTCTTT

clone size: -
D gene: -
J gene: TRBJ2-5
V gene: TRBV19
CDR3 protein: CASSAGQETQYF
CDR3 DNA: TGTGCCAGTAGCGCAGGCCAAGAGACCCAGTACTTC

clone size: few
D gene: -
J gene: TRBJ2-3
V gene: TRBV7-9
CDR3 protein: CASSHTDTQYF
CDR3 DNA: TGTGCCAGCAGCCACACAGATACGCAGTATTTT

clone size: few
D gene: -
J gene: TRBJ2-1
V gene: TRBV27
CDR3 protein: CASSDRYNEQFF
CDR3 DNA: TGTGCCAGCAGCGACAGATACAATGAGCAGTTCTTC

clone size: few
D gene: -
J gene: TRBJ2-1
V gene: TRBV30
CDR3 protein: CAWSTAGSSYNEQFF
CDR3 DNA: TGTGCCTGGAGTACGGCGGGAAGCTCCTACAATGAGCAGTTCTTC

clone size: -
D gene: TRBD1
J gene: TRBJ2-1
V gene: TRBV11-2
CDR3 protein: CASSSDRGNEQFF
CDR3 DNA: TGTGCCAGCAGCTCGGACAGGGGCAATGAGCAGTTCTTC

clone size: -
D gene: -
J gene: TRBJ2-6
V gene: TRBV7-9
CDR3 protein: CASSLGGANVLTF
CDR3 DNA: TGTGCCAGCAGCTTAGGTGGGGCCAACGTCCTGACTTTC

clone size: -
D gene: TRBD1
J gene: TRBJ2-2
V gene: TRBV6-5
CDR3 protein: CASSPGTVNTGELFF
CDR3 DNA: TGTGCCAGCAGCCCCGGGACAGTGAACACCGGGGAGCTGTTTTTT

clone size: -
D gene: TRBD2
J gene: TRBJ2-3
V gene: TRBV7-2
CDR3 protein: CASSFPSGGTDTQYF
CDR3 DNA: TGTGCCAGCAGCTTCCCTAGCGGGGGCACAGATACGCAGTATTTT

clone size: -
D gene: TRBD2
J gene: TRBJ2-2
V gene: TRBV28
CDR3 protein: CASSTAGTNTGELFF
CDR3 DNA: TGTGCCAGCAGCACCGCCGGGACTAATACCGGGGAGCTGTTTTTT

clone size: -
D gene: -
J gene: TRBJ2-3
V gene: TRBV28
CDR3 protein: CASSGSTDTQYF
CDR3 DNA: TGTGCCAGCAGTGGAAGCACAGATACGCAGTATTTT

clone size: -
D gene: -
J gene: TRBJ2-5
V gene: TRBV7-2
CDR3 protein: CASSSQRGETQYF
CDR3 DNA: TGTGCCAGCAGCTCCCAACGCGGGGAGACCCAGTACTTC

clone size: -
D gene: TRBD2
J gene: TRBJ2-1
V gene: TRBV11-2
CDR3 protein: CASRLAANEQFF
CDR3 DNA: TGTGCCAGCAGACTAGCGGCTAATGAGCAGTTCTTC

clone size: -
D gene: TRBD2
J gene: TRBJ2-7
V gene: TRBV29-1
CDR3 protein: CSVGGRVSYEQYF
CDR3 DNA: TGCAGCGTTGGAGGGAGGGTCTCCTACGAGCAGTACTTC

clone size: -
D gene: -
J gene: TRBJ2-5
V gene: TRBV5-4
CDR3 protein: CASSERERPVGETQYF
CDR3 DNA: TGTGCCAGCAGCGAACGGGAGCGGCCTGTAGGAGAGACCCAGTACTTC

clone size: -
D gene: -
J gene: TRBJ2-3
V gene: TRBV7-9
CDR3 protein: CASILADTQYF
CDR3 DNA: TGTGCCAGCATCCTAGCAGATACGCAGTATTTT

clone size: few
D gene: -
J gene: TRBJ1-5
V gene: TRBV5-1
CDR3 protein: CASSLGPEGNQPQHF
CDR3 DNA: TGCGCCAGCAGCTTAGGGCCCGAGGGCAATCAGCCCCAGCATTTT

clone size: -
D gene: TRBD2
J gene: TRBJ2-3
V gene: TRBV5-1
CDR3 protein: CASSQDSGARLDTQYF
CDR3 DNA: TGCGCCAGCAGCCAGGATAGCGGGGCACGATTGGATACGCAGTATTTT

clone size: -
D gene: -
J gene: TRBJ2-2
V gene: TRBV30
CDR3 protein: CAWSSTLGSGELFF
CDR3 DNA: TGTGCCTGGAGTTCCACCCTAGGATCCGGGGAGCTGTTTTTT

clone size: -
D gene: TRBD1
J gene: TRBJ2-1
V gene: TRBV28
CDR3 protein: CASSLGQDHNEQFF
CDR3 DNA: TGTGCCAGCAGTTTAGGACAGGACCACAATGAGCAGTTCTTC

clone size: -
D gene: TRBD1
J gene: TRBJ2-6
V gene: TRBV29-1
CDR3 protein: CSASDRGGNVLTF
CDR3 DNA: TGCAGCGCCTCGGACAGGGGCGGCAACGTCCTGACTTTC

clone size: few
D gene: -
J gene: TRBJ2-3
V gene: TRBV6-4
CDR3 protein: CASSDSGGGTDTQYF
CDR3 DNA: TGTGCCAGCAGTGACTCGGGTGGTGGTACAGATACGCAGTATTTT

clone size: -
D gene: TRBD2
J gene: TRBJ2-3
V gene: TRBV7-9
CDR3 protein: CASSPRGTSGTDTQYF
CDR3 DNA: TGTGCCAGCAGCCCGAGAGGGACTAGCGGCACAGATACGCAGTATTTT

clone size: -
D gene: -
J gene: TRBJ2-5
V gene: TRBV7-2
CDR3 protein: CASSLLSLRETQYF
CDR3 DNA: TGTGCCAGCAGCTTGCTTAGTCTCAGGGAGACCCAGTACTTC

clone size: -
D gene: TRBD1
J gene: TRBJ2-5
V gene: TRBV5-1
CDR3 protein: CASSLATGDGETQYF
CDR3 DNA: TGCGCCAGCAGCTTGGCCACAGGGGACGGGGAGACCCAGTACTTC

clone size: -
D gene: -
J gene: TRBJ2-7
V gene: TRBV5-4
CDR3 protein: CASSLRDGSGSLYEQYF
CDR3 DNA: TGTGCCAGCAGCTTGCGGGATGGTAGCGGCTCTCTGTACGAGCAGTACTTC